This passage covers 11 T cell receptor beta chains from one sample sequenced in a study of T cell changes during pregnancy in multiple sclerosis. This table comes from immunoSEQ multiplex PCR, and its TCRdb copy is limited to in-frame clones, with some not included. The sample contains approximately 31,000 clones, around 91% of which appear only once. Sample: CD8+ T cells from peripheral blood mononuclear cells, taken in the second trimester of pregnancy. Source of these receptors: a female donor with multiple sclerosis, enrolled in a pregnancy study.

This clone was seen once. This sequence joins TRBV28 and TRBJ2-1; weak D call: TRBD1 (6 bases). The CDR3 runs 13 residues. V lost 6 bases, J lost 7 bases, and 13 bases lay in between. Germline V gives CDR1 MDHEN, CDR2 SYDVKM. The CDR3 DNA is TGTGCCAGCAGCACAGGGTTGGAGAATGAGCAGTTCTTC. It encodes CASSTGLENEQFF.

The rearrangement links TRBV15 to TRBJ2-4; possibly TRBD1 for D (6 bases). Per germline, CDR1 LNHNV and CDR2 YYDKDF (reference sequence). The CDR3 has 16 residues. Trimming shortened V by 3 bases and J by 0 bases, and 12 bases separated the two germline ends. CDR3 coding DNA: TGTGCCACCAGCAGTTCCCGACAGGTAGCCAAAAACATTCAGTACTTC. The encoded protein is CATSSSRQVAKNIQYF.

This sequence joins TRBV14 and TRBJ1-2, with unresolved D. CDR1 is SGHDN, CDR2 FVKESK, per germline. The CDR3 has 16 amino acids. Trimming removed 2 bases from V and 0 bases from J, with 13 bases in between. The CDR3 loop reads CASSQIHEGANYGYTF. CDR3 DNA: TGTGCCAGCAGCCAAATTCATGAAGGAGCTAACTATGGCTACACCTTC.

The chain couples TRBV28 to TRBJ2-7; the D gene is possibly TRBD2 (5 bases). Germline V gene sequence: CDR1 MDHEN, CDR2 SYDVKM. The CDR3 consists of 17 residues. The V gene lost 10 bases and the J gene lost 0 bases, with 25 bases spanning the gap. The CDR3 spells CATADPDGYTSSYEQYF. DNA for the CDR3: TGTGCCACCGCAGATCCGGACGGTTATACTAGCTCCTACGAGCAGTACTTC.

V and J are TRBV11-2 and TRBJ2-5, with D unresolved. V was cut by 3 bases and J by 3 bases, with 17 bases left in between. The CDR3 loop spans 16 amino acids. Germline CDR1 SGHAT, CDR2 FQNNGV. CDR3 in amino acids: CASSFRPRPGEETQYF. CDR3 sequence (DNA): TGTGCCAGCAGCTTCCGCCCGAGGCCCGGCGAAGAGACCCAGTACTTC.

The gene calls are TRBV4-2 and TRBJ2-3; 9 bases map to TRBD2. Unmatched junction bases numbered 6, after V lost 4 bases and J lost 4 bases. The CDR3 consists of 15 residues. Germline V gene sequence: CDR1 LGHNA, CDR2 YNFKEQ. CDR3 residues: CASSLLAGAADTQYF. DNA for the CDR3: TGTGCCAGCAGCCTCTTAGCGGGAGCGGCAGATACGCAGTATTTT.

This chain links TRBV27 with TRBJ2-7; 7 bases agree with TRBD2. V shed 0 bases and J 5 bases; nucleotides not matched to a gene: 1. The CDR3 loop spans 13 amino acids. Germline lookup yields CDR1 MNHEY and CDR2 SMNVEV (reference sequence). The CDR3 nucleotides read TGTGCCAGCAGTTTATCGCGGGGGAACGAGCAGTACTTC. Its protein is CASSLSRGNEQYF.

This clone was counted between two and nine times. In DNA, the CDR3 is TGTGCCAGCAGCCTACGGGAGAGCGACGAGCAGTACTTC. It encodes CASSLRESDEQYF. The chain couples TRBV6-1 to TRBJ2-7, with D maybe TRBD2 (6 bases). Germline lookup yields CDR1 MNHNS and CDR2 SASEGT. Trimming took off 6 bases at V and 5 bases at J, with 14 bases between the two ends. The CDR3 contains 13 residues.

J is TRBJ1-2 and V is TRBV27; maybe TRBD1 (6 bases). CDR3 length equals 15 residues. V was shortened by 2 bases and J by 4 bases, with 14 bases between the two germline ends. CDR1 and CDR2 from the germline V gene are MNHEY and SMNVEV (reference sequence). In DNA form, the CDR3 reads TGTGCCAGCAGTTTAAGTCCAGGGGTTAGCTATGGCTACACCTTC. Translated: CASSLSPGVSYGYTF.

This chain uses TRBV7-2 with TRBJ2-7, with 7 bases lining up with TRBD2. The V segment lost 1 base and the J segment 5 bases; nucleotides outside the gene matches: 5. In germline, CDR1 is SGHTA, CDR2 FQGNSA. The CDR3 is made up of 14 amino acids. In nucleotides, the CDR3 is TGTGCCAGCAGCTTAGGGCTCGCGGGAGACGAGCAGTACTTC. Amino acid sequence: CASSLGLAGDEQYF.

This chain links TRBV4-1 with TRBJ2-5; no reliable D call. Matching the DNA end better, TRBJ2-7 makes the J call doubtful. This CDR3 contains 15 residues. The V gene's germline CDR1 is MGHRA and CDR2 YSYEKL. The CDR3 region has the DNA TGCGCCAGCAGCCAAGATTATGCGACTGGATACGAGCAGTACTTC. This translates into CASSQDYATGYEQYF.